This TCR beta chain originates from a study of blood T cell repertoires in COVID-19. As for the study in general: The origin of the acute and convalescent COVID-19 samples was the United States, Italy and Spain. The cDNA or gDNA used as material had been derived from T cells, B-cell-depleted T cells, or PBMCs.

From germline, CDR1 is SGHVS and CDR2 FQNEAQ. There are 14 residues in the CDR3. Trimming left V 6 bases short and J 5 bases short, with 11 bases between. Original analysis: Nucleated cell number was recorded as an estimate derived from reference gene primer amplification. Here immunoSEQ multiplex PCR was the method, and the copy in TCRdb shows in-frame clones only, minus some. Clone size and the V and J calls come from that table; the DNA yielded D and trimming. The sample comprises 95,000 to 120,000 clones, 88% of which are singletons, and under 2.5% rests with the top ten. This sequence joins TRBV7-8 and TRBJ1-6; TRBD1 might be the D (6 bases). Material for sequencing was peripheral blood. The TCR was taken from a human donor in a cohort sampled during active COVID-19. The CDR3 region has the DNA TGTGCCAGCAGACAAACAGGGAATAATTCACCCCTCCACTTT. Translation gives CASRQTGNNSPLHF. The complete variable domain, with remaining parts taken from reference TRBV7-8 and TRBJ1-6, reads GAGVSQSPRYKVAKRGQDVALRCDPISGHVSLFWYQQALGQGPEFLTYFQNEAQLDKSGLPSDRFFAERPEGSVSTLKIQRTQQEDSAVYLCASRQTGNNSPLHFGNGTRLTVT.